A few counts support the clone carrying this TCR beta chain. Methods used by the authors: Amplification from reference gene primers served as the basis for estimated nucleated cell counts. TCRdb's table, derived via immunoSEQ multiplex PCR, lists solely in-frame clones and lacks some. The DNA was the basis for D and trimming; V, J and clone size are from that table. Seen here are about 110,000 clones, 72% observed once, and the top ten hold about 7.1%. This entry belongs to a study of blood T cell repertoires in COVID-19. At the level of the study: Sites across the United States, Italy and Spain contributed samples from acute and convalescent COVID-19. PBMCs, B-cell-depleted T cells, or T cells were the source of the cDNA or gDNA that made up the material.

V trimming: 0 bases; J trimming: 9 bases; junction bases outside the gene matches: 7. CDR3 length equals 15 residues. Per germline, CDR1 SGHTA and CDR2 FQGNSA. The chain joins TRBV7-2 to TRBJ1-1; 10 positions match TRBD1. The sequence was obtained from a woman in her sixties or seventies with acute or convalescent COVID-19. The specimen sequenced was peripheral blood. In DNA form, the CDR3 reads TGTGCCAGCAGCTTAGCTTTTGTGACAGGGGGCCAAGCTTTCTTT. Residues: CASSLAFVTGGQAFF.